The rows below give T cell receptor beta chains drawn from one sample of a study of blood T cell repertoires in COVID-19. Libraries were prepared by immunoSEQ multiplex PCR; TCRdb keeps only in-frame clonotypes and omits some of them. The sample lists some 310,000 clones; about 90% were seen once. Sequencing was carried out using peripheral blood. These receptors originate from a woman aged 25 to 45 with COVID-19, enrolled during active disease. The CDR3 runs from the conserved cysteine through the conserved F or W. A D gene is named only where the DNA matches it firmly. Rows may omit the clone size; those that give it use once, few, many or a size class.

v_call: TRBV19; j_call: TRBJ1-5; clone_size: .; cdr3_length: 15; d_call: .; cdr3_nt: TGTGCCAGTAGTATCCAGGAACAGCCTTATCAGCCCCAGCATTTT; cdr3_aa: CASSIQEQPYQPQHF
v_call: TRBV27; j_call: TRBJ1-5; clone_size: .; cdr3_length: 17; d_call: TRBD1; cdr3_nt: TGTGCCAGCAGTCCACGGACAGGGGCGTATAGCAATCAGCCCCAGCATTTT; cdr3_aa: CASSPRTGAYSNQPQHF
v_call: TRBV27; j_call: TRBJ2-1; clone_size: once; cdr3_length: 16; d_call: TRBD1; cdr3_nt: TGTGCCAGCAGGAACAACCTAGGACAGGGGTGGCATGAGCAGTTCTTC; cdr3_aa: CASRNNLGQGWHEQFF
v_call: TRBV18; j_call: TRBJ1-6; clone_size: once; cdr3_length: 13; d_call: .; cdr3_nt: TGTGTCTCGGGGGAGAACTATAATTCACCCCTCCACTTT; cdr3_aa: CVSGENYNSPLHF
v_call: TRBV9; j_call: TRBJ1-1; clone_size: .; cdr3_length: 10; d_call: .; cdr3_nt: .; cdr3_aa: CASSVARGTF
v_call: TRBV27; j_call: TRBJ2-7; clone_size: .; cdr3_length: 16; d_call: TRBD2; cdr3_nt: TGTGCCAGCAGTCCTCGCGCGGGAGGGTTATTCTACGAGCAGTACTTC; cdr3_aa: CASSPRAGGLFYEQYF
v_call: TRBV19; j_call: TRBJ2-2; clone_size: .; cdr3_length: 16; d_call: TRBD2; cdr3_nt: TGTGCCAGTAGGCCCACTAGCGGGTCAATCACCGGGGAGCTGTTTTTT; cdr3_aa: CASRPTSGSITGELFF
v_call: TRBV19; j_call: TRBJ2-3; clone_size: .; cdr3_length: 17; d_call: TRBD1; cdr3_nt: TGTGCCAGTAGTCCGAGCCCGACAGGGTACAGCACAGATACGCAGTATTTT; cdr3_aa: CASSPSPTGYSTDTQYF
v_call: TRBV3-1/TRBV3-2; j_call: TRBJ1-6; clone_size: .; cdr3_length: 15; d_call: TRBD1; cdr3_nt: TGTGCCAGCAGCCCCTCGACAGGGGTTAATTCACCCCTCCACTTT; cdr3_aa: CASSPSTGVNSPLHF
v_call: TRBV6-1; j_call: TRBJ1-3; clone_size: few; cdr3_length: 15; d_call: .; cdr3_nt: TGTGCCAGCAGTGAACTGGGGAGAGGAGGAAACACCATATATTTT; cdr3_aa: CASSELGRGGNTIYF
v_call: TRBV7-9; j_call: TRBJ1-5; clone_size: once; cdr3_length: 15; d_call: .; cdr3_nt: TGTGCCAGCAGCTTAGGTGGAGGGAACAATCAGCCCCAGCATTTT; cdr3_aa: CASSLGGGNNQPQHF
v_call: TRBV19; j_call: TRBJ1-5; clone_size: .; cdr3_length: 14; d_call: .; cdr3_nt: TGTGCCACCAAGGGGGGGATGGGCAATCAGCCCCAGCATTTT; cdr3_aa: CATKGGMGNQPQHF
v_call: TRBV2; j_call: TRBJ2-1; clone_size: few; cdr3_length: 14; d_call: .; cdr3_nt: TGTGCCAGCAGTGAAGTAGCGATGTACAATGAGCAGTTCTTC; cdr3_aa: CASSEVAMYNEQFF
v_call: TRBV4-1; j_call: TRBJ2-1; clone_size: .; cdr3_length: 14; d_call: .; cdr3_nt: TGCGCCAGCAGCCAAGTCGGGACATACAATGAGCAGTTCTTC; cdr3_aa: CASSQVGTYNEQFF
v_call: TRBV15; j_call: TRBJ2-2; clone_size: once; cdr3_length: 19; d_call: TRBD2; cdr3_nt: TGTGCCACCAGCAGACCGTACGCGGGACTAGCGCCGAACACCGGGGAGCTGTTTTTT; cdr3_aa: CATSRPYAGLAPNTGELFF
v_call: TRBV19; j_call: TRBJ1-2; clone_size: .; cdr3_length: 14; d_call: .; cdr3_nt: TGTGCCAGTACCACCGGGTTCCTTCAGTATGGCTACACCTTC; cdr3_aa: CASTTGFLQYGYTF
v_call: TRBV5-8; j_call: TRBJ2-7; clone_size: .; cdr3_length: 16; d_call: TRBD2; cdr3_nt: TGTGCCAGCAGCTTCCGGACTAGCGGGAGTGTTTACGAGCAGTACTTC; cdr3_aa: CASSFRTSGSVYEQYF
v_call: TRBV11-2; j_call: TRBJ2-7; clone_size: .; cdr3_length: 13; d_call: .; cdr3_nt: TGTGCCAGCAGCCTTTCCGAGGTCTACGAGCAGTACTTC; cdr3_aa: CASSLSEVYEQYF
v_call: TRBV29-1; j_call: TRBJ1-1; clone_size: .; cdr3_length: 12; d_call: .; cdr3_nt: TGCAGCGTTGAAGATCTACGGGAAGAAGCTTTCTTT; cdr3_aa: CSVEDLREEAFF
v_call: TRBV14; j_call: TRBJ2-1; clone_size: .; cdr3_length: 14; d_call: TRBD2; cdr3_nt: TGTGCCAGCAGGACGGGACTAGCGGAGCGGGGGCAGTTCTTC; cdr3_aa: CASRTGLAERGQFF
v_call: TRBV29-1; j_call: TRBJ1-1; clone_size: .; cdr3_length: 12; d_call: .; cdr3_nt: TGCAGCGTTTCGACAAGTGGCACTGAAGCTTTCTTT; cdr3_aa: CSVSTSGTEAFF
v_call: TRBV28; j_call: TRBJ1-6; clone_size: .; cdr3_length: 18; d_call: .; cdr3_nt: TGTGCCAGCAGTTTATACGGTGGTCGGGGGGAATATAATTCACCCCTCCACTTT; cdr3_aa: CASSLYGGRGEYNSPLHF
v_call: TRBV27; j_call: TRBJ1-2; clone_size: .; cdr3_length: 18; d_call: .; cdr3_nt: TGTGCCAGCAGTTTCACCACCCCGGACAACTCTCCCTACTATGGCTACACCTTC; cdr3_aa: CASSFTTPDNSPYYGYTF
v_call: TRBV7-9; j_call: TRBJ2-7; clone_size: .; cdr3_length: 15; d_call: TRBD2; cdr3_nt: TGTGCCAGCAGCTTAGCGGAGACTAGCGGGAGCGAGCAGTACTTC; cdr3_aa: CASSLAETSGSEQYF
v_call: TRBV6-6; j_call: TRBJ2-5; clone_size: .; cdr3_length: 16; d_call: TRBD1; cdr3_nt: TGTGCCAGCAGTTACCCCCAGGACAGGGGATGGGAGACCCAGTACTTC; cdr3_aa: CASSYPQDRGWETQYF
v_call: TRBV2; j_call: TRBJ1-5; clone_size: .; cdr3_length: 15; d_call: TRBD1; cdr3_nt: TGTGCCAGCAGTCAACAAGGACAGGAAAATCAGCCCCAGCATTTT; cdr3_aa: CASSQQGQENQPQHF
v_call: TRBV24-1; j_call: TRBJ2-7; clone_size: .; cdr3_length: 14; d_call: TRBD1; cdr3_nt: TGTGCCACTATGTTCCGGGACAGCTACTACGAGCAGTACTTC; cdr3_aa: CATMFRDSYYEQYF
v_call: TRBV19; j_call: TRBJ2-7; clone_size: .; cdr3_length: 13; d_call: .; cdr3_nt: TGTGCCAGTAGTATGGGTAGCGGCTACGAGCAGTACTTC; cdr3_aa: CASSMGSGYEQYF
v_call: TRBV7-2; j_call: TRBJ1-1; clone_size: .; cdr3_length: 15; d_call: .; cdr3_nt: TGTGCCAGCAGCTTAGTAGGTCAGGGGAACACTGAAGCTTTCTTT; cdr3_aa: CASSLVGQGNTEAFF
v_call: TRBV30; j_call: TRBJ1-1; clone_size: .; cdr3_length: 14; d_call: TRBD1; cdr3_nt: TGTGCCTGGAGTGCCGACAGGGGATGGACTGAAGCTTTCTTT; cdr3_aa: CAWSADRGWTEAFF
v_call: TRBV27; j_call: TRBJ2-7; clone_size: .; cdr3_length: 13; d_call: TRBD2; cdr3_nt: TGTGCCAGCAGTTGGCGGGAGTCGGGAGAGCAGTACTTC; cdr3_aa: CASSWRESGEQYF
v_call: TRBV11-2; j_call: TRBJ2-1; clone_size: .; cdr3_length: 15; d_call: TRBD2; cdr3_nt: TGTGCCAGCAGCCAGACTAGCGGGAGGTCCAATGAGCAGTTCTTC; cdr3_aa: CASSQTSGRSNEQFF
v_call: TRBV2; j_call: TRBJ1-5; clone_size: .; cdr3_length: 14; d_call: TRBD1; cdr3_nt: TGTGCCAGCTCGGAACAGGGGCGCAATCAGCCCCAGCATTTT; cdr3_aa: CASSEQGRNQPQHF
v_call: TRBV10-1; j_call: TRBJ1-5; clone_size: .; cdr3_length: 18; d_call: .; cdr3_nt: TGCGCCAGGCTTCATGAGGGGAAACAGGGCTATAGCAATCAGCCCCAGCATTTT; cdr3_aa: CARLHEGKQGYSNQPQHF
v_call: TRBV27; j_call: TRBJ1-5; clone_size: .; cdr3_length: 14; d_call: .; cdr3_nt: TGTGCCAGCAGTGAAAGGGGGTTTAGACAGCCCCAGCATTTT; cdr3_aa: CASSERGFRQPQHF
v_call: TRBV7-2; j_call: TRBJ2-7; clone_size: .; cdr3_length: 14; d_call: TRBD2; cdr3_nt: TGTGCCAGCAGCGTCGGGACTAGCGGGAGCTCGGAGTACTTC; cdr3_aa: CASSVGTSGSSEYF
v_call: TRBV2; j_call: TRBJ1-5; clone_size: .; cdr3_length: 14; d_call: TRBD1; cdr3_nt: TGTGCCAGCAGCGGACAGGGGGAAGGTCAGCCCCAGCATTTT; cdr3_aa: CASSGQGEGQPQHF
v_call: TRBV14; j_call: TRBJ2-5; clone_size: .; cdr3_length: 14; d_call: .; cdr3_nt: TGTGCCAGCAGCCGTCAGTGGGCGACGGAGACCCAGTACTTC; cdr3_aa: CASSRQWATETQYF
v_call: TRBV19; j_call: TRBJ2-1; clone_size: .; cdr3_length: 12; d_call: .; cdr3_nt: TGTGCCAGTACCGGCTCCTACAATGAGCAGTTCTTC; cdr3_aa: CASTGSYNEQFF
v_call: TRBV7-6; j_call: TRBJ2-1; clone_size: .; cdr3_length: 12; d_call: .; cdr3_nt: TGTGCCAGCAGCTTTCTCACGGATGAGCAGTTCTTC; cdr3_aa: CASSFLTDEQFF
v_call: TRBV6-5; j_call: TRBJ2-4; clone_size: .; cdr3_length: 16; d_call: TRBD1; cdr3_nt: TGTGCCAGCAGTTACTCTTTGGGGGACAGGGTAAACATTCAGTACTTC; cdr3_aa: CASSYSLGDRVNIQYF
v_call: TRBV15; j_call: TRBJ2-1; clone_size: .; cdr3_length: 16; d_call: TRBD2; cdr3_nt: TGTGCCACCAGCAGAGATAGACTAGCGGGAGTATCTGAGCAGTTCTTC; cdr3_aa: CATSRDRLAGVSEQFF
v_call: TRBV19; j_call: TRBJ2-4; clone_size: once; cdr3_length: 14; d_call: TRBD1; cdr3_nt: TGTGCCAGTACCCGATCGACAGGGGTGAACATTCAGTACTTC; cdr3_aa: CASTRSTGVNIQYF
v_call: TRBV6-1; j_call: TRBJ1-6; clone_size: .; cdr3_length: 15; d_call: .; cdr3_nt: TGTGCCAGCAGTGAAGCCAGTTTCTTTAATTCACCCCTCCACTTT; cdr3_aa: CASSEASFFNSPLHF
v_call: TRBV5-4; j_call: TRBJ2-3; clone_size: .; cdr3_length: 13; d_call: .; cdr3_nt: TGTGCCAGCAGCTTGGGAGACACAGATACGCAGTATTTT; cdr3_aa: CASSLGDTDTQYF
v_call: TRBV3-1/TRBV3-2; j_call: TRBJ1-2; clone_size: .; cdr3_length: 15; d_call: .; cdr3_nt: TGTGCCAGCAGCCAAGAAGGGGCGGCGAACTATGGCTACACCTTC; cdr3_aa: CASSQEGAANYGYTF
v_call: TRBV5-4; j_call: TRBJ2-1; clone_size: .; cdr3_length: 16; d_call: TRBD2; cdr3_nt: TGTGCCAGCAGCAACATCGAGCGGGACTCCTACAATGAGCAGTTCTTC; cdr3_aa: CASSNIERDSYNEQFF
v_call: TRBV2; j_call: TRBJ1-6; clone_size: once; cdr3_length: 16; d_call: .; cdr3_nt: TGTGCCAGCAGTGAAGGAGACGGGAGGGATAATTCACCCCTCCACTTT; cdr3_aa: CASSEGDGRDNSPLHF
v_call: TRBV29-1; j_call: TRBJ2-3; clone_size: once; cdr3_length: 18; d_call: TRBD2; cdr3_nt: TGCAGCGTTGAAGTCCTCGAAAGGACTAGTCTTGGCACAGATACGCAGTATTTT; cdr3_aa: CSVEVLERTSLGTDTQYF
v_call: TRBV27; j_call: TRBJ1-5; clone_size: .; cdr3_length: 15; d_call: TRBD1; cdr3_nt: TGTGCCAGCAGTTCGGACAGGGTAGGAAATCAGCCCCAGCATTTT; cdr3_aa: CASSSDRVGNQPQHF
v_call: TRBV9; j_call: TRBJ1-5; clone_size: .; cdr3_length: 15; d_call: .; cdr3_nt: TGTGCCAGCAGCCCATCCCAGGAGACGGGACAGCCCCAGCATTTT; cdr3_aa: CASSPSQETGQPQHF